This record concerns one T cell receptor beta chain sequence. These data are taken from a study of blood T cell repertoires in COVID-19. For the study at large: The United States, Italy and Spain supplied acute and convalescent COVID-19 samples. T cells, B-cell-depleted T cells, or PBMCs supplied cDNA or gDNA.

V was clipped by 5 bases and J by 0 bases, with 8 bases between them. The V gene's germline CDR1 is SGHTA and CDR2 FQGNSA. There are 14 residues in the CDR3. Methods used by the authors: How many nucleated cells were present was estimated from reference gene primer amplification. Profiled with immunoSEQ multiplex PCR; TCRdb holds only in-frame clones, not every one. From that table come the V and J calls and clone size; the DNA was used to work out D and trimming. The data show roughly 80,000 clones, with about nine tenths seen just once and 9.1% held by the top ten. The TCR sequence derives from a human donor in a cohort sampled during active COVID-19. Material: peripheral blood. V is TRBV7-2 and J is TRBJ1-5, with D hard to call. The CDR3 sequence is CASSLLYSNQPQHF. CDR3 DNA: TGTGCCAGCAGCCTACTATATAGCAATCAGCCCCAGCATTTT.